These T cell receptor beta chains were read from a single sample in a study of control samples from healthy donors and cancer patients. Produced via immunoSEQ multiplex PCR; TCRdb's table is partial and in-frame only. The sample lists 150,000 or so clones; about 91% were seen once. The specimen sequenced was blood. All receptors derive from a man aged 18 to 30 in good health. The CDR3 runs from the conserved cysteine through the conserved F or W. D genes are given only for firm matches. Clone sizes are given selectively: once, few, many, or a class where the clone is expanded.

CDR3aa	CDR3nt	v_gene	j_gene	abundance	d_gene
CASSLQAGNIQYF	TGTGCCAGCAGCTTACAGGCAGGGAACATTCAGTACTTC	TRBV7-3	TRBJ2-4	.	.
CSASSRQRAGYTF	TGCAGTGCTAGTTCTCGGCAGCGGGCAGGCTACACCTTC	TRBV20-1	TRBJ1-2	.	.
CASSATGQGTNEKLFF	TGTGCCAGCAGCGCGACCGGACAGGGGACGAATGAAAAACTGTTTTTT	TRBV7-3	TRBJ1-4	.	TRBD1
CASSIGVIGGEQYF	TGTGCCAGTAGTATCGGGGTGATAGGGGGCGAGCAGTACTTC	TRBV19	TRBJ2-7	.	.
CASSPRQGNTEAFF	TGTGCCAGCAGCCCCCGACAGGGGAACACTGAAGCTTTCTTT	TRBV9	TRBJ1-1	once	TRBD1
CASSQENRSPLHF	TGCGCCAGCAGCCAAGAAAATAGGTCACCCCTCCACTTT	TRBV4-3	TRBJ1-6	.	.
CAWARTGSIVGYGYTF	TGTGCCTGGGCTAGGACAGGGAGCATAGTTGGCTATGGCTACACCTTC	TRBV30	TRBJ1-2	once	TRBD1
CASSPSPYEQYF	TGTGCCAGCAGTCCCTCGCCCTACGAGCAGTACTTC	TRBV7-9	TRBJ2-7	.	.
CASSFSVPNRGSTDTQYF	TGTGCCAGCAGCTTCAGCGTCCCCAACAGGGGTAGCACAGATACGCAGTATTTT	TRBV7-9	TRBJ2-3	.	TRBD1
CASSLERSGNRGYTF	TGTGCCAGCAGCTTAGAGCGATCCGGGAACCGGGGCTACACCTTC	TRBV7-9	TRBJ1-2	.	.
CASSATPDTQYF	TGTGCCAGCAGCGCAACCCCAGATACGCAGTATTTT	TRBV5-6	TRBJ2-3	.	.
CASSESNGGTEQYF	TGTGCCAGCAGCGAATCCAACGGGGGGACCGAGCAGTACTTC	TRBV5-4	TRBJ2-7	once	TRBD2
CASSYSIERSSYEQYF	TGTGCCAGCAGTTACTCGATCGAGCGGAGCTCCTACGAGCAGTACTTC	TRBV6-5	TRBJ2-7	.	.
CASSVDPLNEKLFF	TGTGCCAGCAGCGTAGATCCATTAAATGAAAAACTGTTTTTT	TRBV9	TRBJ1-4	.	.
CASSPRQGELNTEAFF	TGTGCCAGCTCACCAAGACAGGGGGAACTGAACACTGAAGCTTTCTTT	TRBV18	TRBJ1-1	.	TRBD1
CASKLAVGATDTQYF	TGTGCCAGCAAACTAGCCGTCGGCGCCACAGATACGCAGTATTTT	TRBV6-5	TRBJ2-3	.	.
CASNLSGGKSPGANVLTF	TGTGCCAGCAACCTTAGCGGGGGGAAGTCCCCCGGGGCCAACGTCCTGACTTTC	TRBV2	TRBJ2-6	.	TRBD2
CASSLGQSYNEQFF	TGTGCCAGCAGCTTAGGGCAGTCCTACAATGAGCAGTTCTTC	TRBV27	TRBJ2-1	.	.
CASSLASNTEAFF	TGTGCCAGCAGTTTGGCCTCAAACACTGAAGCTTTCTTT	TRBV6-5	TRBJ1-1	.	.
CANLTTGTGGQDTEAFF	TGTGCCAACCTAACGACCGGGACAGGGGGCCAGGATACTGAAGCTTTCTTT	TRBV2	TRBJ1-1	.	TRBD1
CASSQGLDGTGELFF	TGTGCCAGCAGCCAGGGACTGGATGGCACCGGGGAGCTGTTTTTT	TRBV6-5	TRBJ2-2	.	.
CASSEGGGQPQHF	TGTGCCAGCAGCGAGGGGGGAGGGCAGCCCCAGCATTTT	TRBV9	TRBJ1-5	once	.
CASSTSGASNEQFF	TGTGCCAGTAGTACTTCAGGGGCAAGCAATGAGCAGTTCTTC	TRBV19	TRBJ2-1	once	.
CASKGHSGYTF	TGTGCCAGCAAGGGGCATAGTGGCTACACCTTC	TRBV5-4	TRBJ1-2	.	.
CASSQSFGTEAFF	TGTGCCAGCAGCCAGTCATTCGGCACTGAAGCTTTCTTT	TRBV4-2	TRBJ1-1	.	.
CASSVASGRAQYF	TGTGCCAGCAGCGTAGCTTCCGGCAGGGCCCAGTACTTC	TRBV9	TRBJ2-5	.	.
CASSTRDRDGTDTQYF	TGTGCCAGTAGTACGCGGGACAGGGATGGGACAGATACGCAGTATTTT	TRBV19	TRBJ2-3	.	TRBD1
CASSLGGAQETQYF	TGTGCCAGCAGTCTAGGGGGGGCACAAGAGACCCAGTACTTC	TRBV7-3	TRBJ2-5	.	.
CASSTHSGGNEQFF	TGTGCCAGCAGTACCCATAGCGGGGGTAATGAGCAGTTCTTC	TRBV2	TRBJ2-1	.	TRBD2
CASSEDRGQTRETQYF	TGTGCCAGCAGCGAGGACAGGGGGCAAACTCGAGAGACCCAGTACTTC	TRBV21-1	TRBJ2-5	.	.
CASSPLSRGQAEAFF	TGTGCCAGCTCACCGCTGTCGCGGGGACAGGCTGAAGCTTTCTTT	TRBV18	TRBJ1-1	.	TRBD1
CASSSSGRDGSGNTIYF	TGTGCCAGCAGCTCTTCCGGGCGGGACGGCTCTGGAAACACCATATATTTT	TRBV7-6	TRBJ1-3	.	.
CASSDHIGTSNEQFF	TGTGCCAGCAGCGACCATATCGGGACTAGTAATGAGCAGTTCTTC	TRBV7-3	TRBJ2-1	.	TRBD2
CASSQEKGNSPLHF	TGTGCCAGCAGCCAAGAGAAGGGAAATTCACCCCTCCACTTT	TRBV4-2	TRBJ1-6	.	.
CASSPSTPPPNTEAFF	TGCGCCAGCAGCCCCTCCACACCCCCACCGAACACTGAAGCTTTCTTT	TRBV5-1	TRBJ1-1	.	.
CASRDRFSTDTQYF	TGTGCCAGTAGAGACCGGTTTAGCACAGATACGCAGTATTTT	TRBV19	TRBJ2-3	.	.
CASSLERESEQYF	TGTGCCAGCAGCTTAGAAAGGGAGTCCGAGCAGTACTTC	TRBV7-9	TRBJ2-7	.	.
CASSAGTLSNQPQHF	TGTGCCAGCAGCGCTGGGACACTAAGCAATCAGCCCCAGCATTTT	TRBV9	TRBJ1-5	.	.
CAWSPLSLDEQYF	TGTGCCTGGAGTCCCCTGAGCCTGGACGAGCAGTACTTC	TRBV30	TRBJ2-7	.	.
CASSRPGQGDSPLHF	TGTGCCAGCAGTCGACCGGGACAGGGGGATTCACCCCTCCACTTT	TRBV6-5	TRBJ1-6	once	TRBD1
CASSPRPRDEGAFF	TGTGCCAGCAGTCCCCGACCCCGGGACGAGGGAGCTTTCTTT	TRBV27	TRBJ1-1	.	.
CASSSRAGGTKDTQYF	TGTGCCAGCAGCTCCCGTGCGGGGGGAACCAAAGATACGCAGTATTTT	TRBV11-3	TRBJ2-3	.	TRBD2
CASSPNTDTQYF	TGTGCCAGCAGCCCAAACACAGATACGCAGTATTTT	TRBV6-5	TRBJ2-3	.	.
CASSPLVGGYEQYF	TGTGCCAGCAGCCCTCTAGTGGGAGGTTACGAGCAGTACTTC	TRBV11-2	TRBJ2-7	few	.
CASRLSSGGSYNEQFF	TGTGCCAGCCGATTATCTAGCGGGGGCTCCTACAATGAGCAGTTCTTC	TRBV7-9	TRBJ2-1	few	TRBD2
CASSLVPIARGSRGYTF	TGTGCCAGCAGCTTAGTTCCGATTGCCAGGGGAAGTCGGGGCTACACCTTC	TRBV7-8	TRBJ1-2	.	.
CASSLAGPDQPQHF	TGTGCCAGCAGTTTAGCAGGGCCCGATCAGCCCCAGCATTTT	TRBV27	TRBJ1-5	once	.
CASSTVGSSGYTF	TGTGCCAGCAGTACCGTCGGATCTAGTGGCTACACCTTC	TRBV27	TRBJ1-2	once	.
CASSFGANQETQYF	TGTGCCAGCAGCTTTGGGGCAAACCAAGAGACCCAGTACTTC	TRBV5-6	TRBJ2-5	.	.
CASSPGQGQTNEKLFF	TGTGCCAGCAGTCCTGGACAGGGTCAAACTAATGAAAAACTGTTTTTT	TRBV6-4	TRBJ1-4	.	TRBD1
CASSQDRGSGYTF	TGTGCCAGCAGCCAAGACCGGGGCAGTGGCTACACCTTC	TRBV4-2	TRBJ1-2	.	.
CASSETLSGTGEYEQYF	TGTGCCAGCAGCGAGACCCTCAGCGGGACAGGAGAGTACGAGCAGTACTTC	TRBV9	TRBJ2-7	.	.
CAWSVRGTGEKLFF	TGTGCCTGGAGTGTACGCGGGACCGGTGAAAAACTGTTTTTT	TRBV30	TRBJ1-4	.	.
CASSIAGPTRFENYGYTF	TGTGCCAGTAGTATAGCCGGACCAACCCGATTCGAAAACTATGGCTACACCTTC	TRBV19	TRBJ1-2	.	.
CASSRTGVATGELFF	TGTGCTAGCAGCCGGACAGGGGTCGCGACCGGGGAGCTGTTTTTT	TRBV7-7	TRBJ2-2	.	TRBD1
CASSEFRNTGELFF	TGTGCCAGCAGTGAATTCCGGAACACCGGGGAGCTGTTTTTT	TRBV25-1	TRBJ2-2	.	.
CASSLHAQGGKNIQYF	TGTGCCAGCAGTTTACATGCCCAGGGGGGAAAGAACATTCAGTACTTC	TRBV27	TRBJ2-4	once	.